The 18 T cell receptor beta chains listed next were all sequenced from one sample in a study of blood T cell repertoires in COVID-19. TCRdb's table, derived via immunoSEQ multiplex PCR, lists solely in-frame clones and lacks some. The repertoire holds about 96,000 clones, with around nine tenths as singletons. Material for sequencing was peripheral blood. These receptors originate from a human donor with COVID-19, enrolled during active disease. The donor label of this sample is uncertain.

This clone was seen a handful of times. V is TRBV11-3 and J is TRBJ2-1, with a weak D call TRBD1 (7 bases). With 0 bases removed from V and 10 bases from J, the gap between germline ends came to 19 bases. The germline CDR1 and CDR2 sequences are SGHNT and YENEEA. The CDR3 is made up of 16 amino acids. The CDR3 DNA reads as TGTGCCAGCAGCTTAGATCTGCAGGGGGGAAGAGTAGAGCAGTTCTTC. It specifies CASSLDLQGGRVEQFF.

The CDR3 nucleotides read TGTGCCAGTAGTATAGACCCTCGGGAATTTTCAAGCCATGGCTACACCTTC. It translates to CASSIDPREFSSHGYTF. The rearrangement joins TRBV19 to TRBJ1-2, with D unresolved. Germline CDR1 is LNHDA and CDR2 is SQIVND (reference sequence). Trimming removed 0 bases from V and 6 bases from J, with 20 bases in between. This CDR3 is built from 17 residues.

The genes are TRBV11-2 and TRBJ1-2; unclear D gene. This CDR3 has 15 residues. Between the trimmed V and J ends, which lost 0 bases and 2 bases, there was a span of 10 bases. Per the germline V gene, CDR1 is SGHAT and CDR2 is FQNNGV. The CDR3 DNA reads TGTGCCAGCAGCTTAGATCGTGTTGTAAACTATGGCTACACCTTC. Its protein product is CASSLDRVVNYGYTF.

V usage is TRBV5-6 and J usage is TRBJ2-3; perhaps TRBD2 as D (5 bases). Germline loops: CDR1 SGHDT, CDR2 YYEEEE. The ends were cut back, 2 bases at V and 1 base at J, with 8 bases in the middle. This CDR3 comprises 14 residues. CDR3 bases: TGTGCCAGCAGCTTATCCGGGGGCACAGATACGCAGTATTTT. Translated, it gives CASSLSGGTDTQYF.

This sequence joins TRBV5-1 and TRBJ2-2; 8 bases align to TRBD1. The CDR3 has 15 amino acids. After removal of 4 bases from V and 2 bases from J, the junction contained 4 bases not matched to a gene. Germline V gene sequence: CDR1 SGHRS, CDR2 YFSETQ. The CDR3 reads CASSPRGLNTGELFF. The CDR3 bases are TGCGCCAGCAGCCCCAGGGGGCTTAACACCGGGGAGCTGTTTTTT.

The CDR3 sequence is CASSSSRGEQETQYF. The CDR3 coding sequence is TGTGCCAGCAGCTCTAGTAGGGGTGAGCAAGAGACCCAGTACTTC. V is TRBV7-9 and J is TRBJ2-5, with D maybe TRBD1 (5 bases). Germline values: CDR1 SEHNR, CDR2 FQNEAQ (reference sequence). Trimming pared 4 bases from V and 2 bases from J, leaving 14 bases between. The CDR3 covers 15 residues.

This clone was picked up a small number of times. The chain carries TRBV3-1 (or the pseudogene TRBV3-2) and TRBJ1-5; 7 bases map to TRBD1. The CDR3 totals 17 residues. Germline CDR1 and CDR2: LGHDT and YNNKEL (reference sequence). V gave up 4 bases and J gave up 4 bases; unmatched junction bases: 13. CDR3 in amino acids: CASSPGQHLGKNQPQHF. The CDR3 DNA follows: TGTGCCAGCAGCCCGGGACAGCACTTGGGCAAGAATCAGCCCCAGCATTTT.

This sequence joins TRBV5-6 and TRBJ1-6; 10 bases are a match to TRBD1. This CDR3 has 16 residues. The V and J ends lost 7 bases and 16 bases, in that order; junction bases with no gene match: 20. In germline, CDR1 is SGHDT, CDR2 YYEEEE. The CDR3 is CASVSRDRGGRPELHF. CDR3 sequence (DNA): TGTGCCAGCGTTTCCCGGGACAGGGGAGGTCGGCCTGAACTCCACTTT.

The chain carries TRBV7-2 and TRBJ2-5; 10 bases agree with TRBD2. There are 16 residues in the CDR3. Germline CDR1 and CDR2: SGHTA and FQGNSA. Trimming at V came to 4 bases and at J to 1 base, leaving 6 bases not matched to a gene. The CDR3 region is CASSSRTSGAQETQYF. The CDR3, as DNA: TGTGCCAGCAGCTCAAGAACTAGCGGGGCCCAAGAGACCCAGTACTTC.

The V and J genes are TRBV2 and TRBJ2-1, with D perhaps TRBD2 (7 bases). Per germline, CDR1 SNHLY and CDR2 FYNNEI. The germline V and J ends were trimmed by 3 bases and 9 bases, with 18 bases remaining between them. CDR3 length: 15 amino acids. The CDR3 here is CASSEGRGQVGEQFF. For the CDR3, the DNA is TGTGCCAGCAGTGAGGGGCGGGGGCAAGTGGGTGAGCAGTTCTTC.

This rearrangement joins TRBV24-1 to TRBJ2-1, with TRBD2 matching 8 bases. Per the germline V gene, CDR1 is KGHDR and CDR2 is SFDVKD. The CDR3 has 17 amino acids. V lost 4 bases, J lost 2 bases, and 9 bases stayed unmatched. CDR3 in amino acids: CATSDYRAGETYNEQFF. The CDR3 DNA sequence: TGTGCCACCAGTGACTACCGAGCGGGAGAAACCTACAATGAGCAGTTCTTC.

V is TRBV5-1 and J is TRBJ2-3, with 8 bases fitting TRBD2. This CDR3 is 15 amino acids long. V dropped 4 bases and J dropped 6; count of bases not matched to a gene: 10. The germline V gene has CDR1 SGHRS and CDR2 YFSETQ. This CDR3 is CASSPLAGPRDTQYF. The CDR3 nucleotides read TGCGCCAGCAGCCCTCTAGCGGGCCCCAGGGATACGCAGTATTTT.

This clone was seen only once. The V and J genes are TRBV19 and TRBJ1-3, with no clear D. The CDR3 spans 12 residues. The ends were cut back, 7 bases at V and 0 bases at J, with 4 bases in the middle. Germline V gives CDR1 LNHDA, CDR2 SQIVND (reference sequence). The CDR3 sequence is CASTNSGNTIYF. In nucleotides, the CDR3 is TGTGCCAGTACCAACTCTGGAAACACCATATATTTT.

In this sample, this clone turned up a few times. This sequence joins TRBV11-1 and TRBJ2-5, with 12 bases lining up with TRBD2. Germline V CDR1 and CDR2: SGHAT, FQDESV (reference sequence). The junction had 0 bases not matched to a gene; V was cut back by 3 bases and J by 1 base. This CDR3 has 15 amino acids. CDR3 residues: CASSLTSGSQETQYF. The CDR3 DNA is TGTGCCAGCAGCTTGACTAGCGGGAGCCAAGAGACCCAGTACTTC.

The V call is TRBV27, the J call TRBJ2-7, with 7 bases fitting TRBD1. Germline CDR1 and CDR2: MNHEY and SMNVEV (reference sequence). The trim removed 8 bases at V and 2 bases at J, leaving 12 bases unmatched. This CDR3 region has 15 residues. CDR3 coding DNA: TGTGCCAGCCGCAAACGGACAGGCCTTACCTACGAGCAGTACTTC. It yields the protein CASRKRTGLTYEQYF.

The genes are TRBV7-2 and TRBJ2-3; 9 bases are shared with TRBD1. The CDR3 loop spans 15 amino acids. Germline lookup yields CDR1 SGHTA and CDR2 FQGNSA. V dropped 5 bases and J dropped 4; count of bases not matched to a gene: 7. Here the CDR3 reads CASSIRTGVPDTQYF. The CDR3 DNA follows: TGTGCCAGCAGCATACGGACAGGGGTCCCAGATACGCAGTATTTT.

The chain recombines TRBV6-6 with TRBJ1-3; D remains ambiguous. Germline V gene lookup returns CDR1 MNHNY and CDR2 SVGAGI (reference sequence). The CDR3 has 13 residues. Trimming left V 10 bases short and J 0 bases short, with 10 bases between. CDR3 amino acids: CAIRDLSGNTIYF. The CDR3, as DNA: TGTGCCATCCGGGATCTCTCTGGAAACACCATATATTTT.

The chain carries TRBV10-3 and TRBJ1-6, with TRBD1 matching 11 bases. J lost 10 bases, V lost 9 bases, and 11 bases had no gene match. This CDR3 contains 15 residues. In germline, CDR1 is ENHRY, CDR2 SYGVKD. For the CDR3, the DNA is TGTGCCATTGGACAGGGGGCACCTCAAAGGTCACCCCTCCACTTT. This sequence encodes CAIGQGAPQRSPLHF.